The sequence of this TCR beta chain was determined in a study of blood T cell repertoires in COVID-19 (dated by TCRdb to 2019 to 2021). Study-wide context: Samples from collaborators originated in the United States, Italy and Spain and spanned both the acute and convalescent phases of COVID-19. The samples were drawn from two sources: the first 160 participants of the ongoing ImmuneRACE study, and 1,000 to 1,500 subjects contributed by 6 global collaborators. Where HLA class I and class II types were available, the types were taken from metadata supplied by the sample provider, not from assay-based typing. Sample metadata almost always included a de-identified subject ID, COVID-19 status, age in years and sex. The repertoires were made available in a free public database intended to serve as a resource for research on the immune response to SARS-CoV-2. The material from the prospective study consisted of cDNA or gDNA derived from T cells, B-cell-depleted T cells, or PBMCs. Subjects who had been exposed to COVID-19, were actively infected with it, or had recovered from it provided the deeply sampled blood TCRbeta repertoires that made up the dataset. What the research found in general, with its limitations: How much clinical and demographic metadata was included differed by source and by participant, and the metadata was provided uncurated.

TCRbeta CDR3 regions were amplified from genomic DNA using the immunoSEQ Assay, a bias-controlled multiplex PCR. In the authors' own workflow: Within the assay, amplification of reference gene primers was used to estimate how many nucleated cells each sample contained. Sequence reads were collapsed and filtered to measure the absolute abundance of every unique TCRbeta CDR3 rearrangement. For each sample, productive Simpson clonality was calculated as the square root of Simpson's diversity index across productive rearrangements. Drawn from immuneACCESS, this table holds only the in-frame rearrangements with V and J called that TCRdb kept. Clones are partly lost; checked studies trace under half to an unresolved V gene and leave the rest unexplained. V and J calls and clone size are given by that table; D and trimming were obtained from the DNA. The sample records about 160,000 clones, 70% to 80% of which are singletons. The top ten hold approximately 7.6% of the sample.

On this clone itself: Its antigen is unknown. One base away there is no much larger clone; base qualities are not given.

One collaborating source in Seattle enrolled patients during active infection and followed them longitudinally through the course of disease. Collaborating institutions collected whole blood in K2EDTA tubes following their own protocols. For TCRbeta analysis, collaborators shipped samples in one of three forms: frozen whole blood, isolated PBMCs, or DNA extracted from either of those sample types. The CDR3 numbers 15 residues from cysteine through phenylalanine. Only the CDR3 DNA is retained, 45 bases long and in frame from the first base. V gives up 1 base and J gives up 5 bases, and the segment between their germline ends measures 14 bases. CDR1 and CDR2 are read off the germline V gene (reference sequence) as SEHNR and FQNEAQ.

This TCR derives from an older woman with COVID-19, enrolled during active disease. The source material was peripheral blood. The rearrangement combines TRBV7-9 with TRBJ2-5; 6 matching bases give a weak D call of TRBD2. The CDR3 here reads CASSLDRQSGETQYF. The DNA sequence follows: TGTGCCAGCAGCTTAGATCGACAGAGCGGGGAGACCCAGTACTTC.